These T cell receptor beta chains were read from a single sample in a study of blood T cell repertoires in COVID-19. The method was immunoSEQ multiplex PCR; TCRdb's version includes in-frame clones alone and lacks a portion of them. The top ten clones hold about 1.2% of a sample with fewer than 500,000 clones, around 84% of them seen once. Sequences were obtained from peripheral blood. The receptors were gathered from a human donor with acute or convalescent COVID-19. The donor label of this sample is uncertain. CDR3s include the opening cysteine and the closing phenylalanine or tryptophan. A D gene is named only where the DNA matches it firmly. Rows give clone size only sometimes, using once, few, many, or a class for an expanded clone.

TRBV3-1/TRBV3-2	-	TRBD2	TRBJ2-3	CASSRNSGSTSDTQYF	TGTGCCAGCAGCCGAAATAGCGGGAGTACGTCAGATACGCAGTATTTT
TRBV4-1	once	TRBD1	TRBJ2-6	CASSQPTGKGTGANVLTF	TGCGCCAGCAGCCAGCCGACAGGGAAGGGGACTGGGGCCAACGTCCTGACTTTC
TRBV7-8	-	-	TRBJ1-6	CASSYVGSYNSPLHF	TGTGCCAGCAGTTATGTCGGCTCCTATAATTCACCCCTCCACTTT
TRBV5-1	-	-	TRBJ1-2	CASSLAEAHYGYTF	TGCGCCAGCAGCTTGGCGGAGGCCCACTATGGCTACACCTTC
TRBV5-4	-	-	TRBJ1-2	CASSQDIYGYTF	TGTGCCAGCAGCCAGGATATCTATGGCTACACCTTC
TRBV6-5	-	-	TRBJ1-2	CASLGGYGYTF	TGTGCCAGCCTAGGAGGCTATGGCTACACCTTC
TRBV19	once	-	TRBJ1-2	CASSISPSEVNGYTF	TGTGCCAGTAGTATATCCCCGAGCGAGGTGAATGGCTACACCTTC
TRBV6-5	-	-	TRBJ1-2	CASRTGAYGYTF	TGTGCCAGCAGAACAGGAGCCTATGGCTACACCTTC
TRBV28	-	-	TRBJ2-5	CASSLSRGWETQYF	TGTGCCAGCAGTTTAAGTAGGGGATGGGAGACCCAGTACTTC
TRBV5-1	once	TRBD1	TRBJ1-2	CASSKDRSGIYGYTF	TGCGCCAGCAGCAAGGACAGGAGCGGCATCTATGGCTACACCTTC
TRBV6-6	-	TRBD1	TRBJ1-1	CASSFRDRAEAFF	TGTGCCAGCAGTTTCCGGGACAGAGCTGAAGCTTTCTTT
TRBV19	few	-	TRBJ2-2	CASSNLGGTGELFF	TGTGCCAGTAGTAATCTAGGCGGGACCGGGGAGCTGTTTTTT
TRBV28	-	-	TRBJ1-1	CASSPYRGAMNTEAFF	TGTGCCAGCAGTCCATACCGGGGGGCTATGAACACTGAAGCTTTCTTT
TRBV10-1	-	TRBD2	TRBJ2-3	CASSRGRGTDTQYF	TGCGCCAGTTCCCGCGGGAGGGGAACAGATACGCAGTATTTT
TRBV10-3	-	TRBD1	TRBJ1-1	CAIKRGDSEAFF	TGTGCCATCAAGAGAGGGGACAGTGAAGCTTTCTTT
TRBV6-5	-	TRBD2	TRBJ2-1	CASTGLAGEYEQFF	TGTGCCAGTACGGGACTAGCGGGTGAGTATGAGCAGTTCTTC
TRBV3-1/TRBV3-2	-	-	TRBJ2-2	CASSQEGRRGELFF	TGTGCCAGCAGCCAAGAGGGGCGGCGCGGGGAGCTGTTTTTT
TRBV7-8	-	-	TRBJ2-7	CASSLGAGAYEQYF	TGTGCCAGCAGCTTAGGGGCAGGGGCCTACGAGCAGTACTTC
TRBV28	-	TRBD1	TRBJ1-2	CASRDRGFSGYTF	TGTGCCAGCAGGGACAGGGGGTTTAGTGGCTACACCTTC
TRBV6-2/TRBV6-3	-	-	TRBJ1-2	CASSYSRGYTF	TGTGCCAGCAGTTACTCGAGGGGCTACACCTTC
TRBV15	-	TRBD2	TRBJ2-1	CATSRLLAGHDNEQFF	TGTGCCACCAGCAGATTACTAGCGGGGCATGACAATGAGCAGTTCTTC
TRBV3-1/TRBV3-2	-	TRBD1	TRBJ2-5	CASSPSTGGGLETQYF	TGTGCCAGCAGCCCCTCGACAGGGGGAGGCCTAGAGACCCAGTACTTC
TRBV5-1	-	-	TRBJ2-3	CASSLGAGDTQYF	TGCGCCAGCAGCTTAGGGGCCGGAGATACGCAGTATTTT
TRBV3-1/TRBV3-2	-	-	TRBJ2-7	CASSHLRFSYEQYF	TGTGCCAGCAGCCACCTACGGTTCTCCTACGAGCAGTACTTC
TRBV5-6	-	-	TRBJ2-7	CASSRQEGYEQYF	TGTGCCAGCAGCCGACAGGAAGGATACGAGCAGTACTTC
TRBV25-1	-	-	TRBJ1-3	CASSEPGTTYGNTIYF	TGTGCCAGCAGTGAACCCGGGACTACTTATGGAAACACCATATATTTT
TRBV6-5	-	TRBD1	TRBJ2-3	CASSFTGADTQYF	TGTGCCAGCAGTTTTACAGGGGCAGATACGCAGTATTTT
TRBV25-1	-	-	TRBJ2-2	CASSEYITDGELFF	TGTGCCAGCAGTGAATATATAACAGACGGGGAGCTGTTTTTT
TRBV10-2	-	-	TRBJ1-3	CASLTDSSGNTIYF	TGCGCCAGCTTAACAGACAGCTCTGGAAACACCATATATTTT
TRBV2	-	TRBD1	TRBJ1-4	CASSEGGTGGEKLFF	TGTGCCAGCAGTGAGGGCGGGACAGGAGGTGAAAAACTGTTTTTT
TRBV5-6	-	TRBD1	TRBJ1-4	CASSAGTGENEKLFF	TGTGCCAGCAGCGCCGGGACAGGGGAGAATGAAAAACTGTTTTTT
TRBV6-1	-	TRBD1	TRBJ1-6	CASREGQEYSPLHF	TGTGCCAGCAGGGAAGGACAGGAATATTCACCCCTCCACTTT
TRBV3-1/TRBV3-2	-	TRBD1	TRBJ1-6	CASRRDRVSGALHF	TGTGCCAGCCGGAGGGACAGGGTCTCTGGGGCCCTCCACTTT
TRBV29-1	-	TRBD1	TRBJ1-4	CSVHRGTNEKLFF	TGCAGCGTCCACAGGGGCACAAATGAAAAACTGTTTTTT
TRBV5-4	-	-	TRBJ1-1	CASTLSSRDTEAFF	TGTGCCAGCACTCTATCAAGTCGGGACACTGAAGCTTTCTTT
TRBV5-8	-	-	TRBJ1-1	CASSLKRATEAFF	TGTGCCAGCAGCTTGAAGCGTGCCACTGAAGCTTTCTTT
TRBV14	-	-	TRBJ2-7	CASSRGLSSYEQYF	TGTGCCAGCAGCCGGGGGCTAAGCTCCTACGAGCAGTACTTC
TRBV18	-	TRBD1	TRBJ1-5	CASSPLQAGGGQPQHF	TGTGCCAGCTCACCACTCCAGGCAGGGGGCGGTCAGCCCCAGCATTTT